The rows below give T cell receptor beta chains drawn from one sample of a study of blood T cell repertoires in COVID-19. Sequencing used immunoSEQ multiplex PCR; TCRdb keeps in-frame clones, though not all of them. The sample records hundreds of thousands of clones, 80% to 90% being singletons. Sequences were obtained from PBMCs or T cells enriched from blood (not recorded which). These receptors came from a man aged 18 to 29 who had recovered from COVID-19. The conserved cysteine and the conserved F or W are not part of the CDR3 here.

v_call,cdr3_aa
TRBV28,ASSLGQLRGEQY
TRBV6-5,ASSTGTVNYEQY
TRBV28,ASSLGTEYEQY
TRBV19,ASSPGGTSGGDNEQF
TRBV7-8,ASSSDRVSQPQH
TRBV7-9,ASSQGAFFNYGYT
TRBV4-1,ASSQDLGVDSAAREQY
TRBV4-2,ASSQEGGLAGGYEQY
TRBV6-1,ASSDTDRDSYEQY
TRBV5-1,ASSSEEGFTDTQY
TRBV2,ASSDGQGETQY
TRBV6-5,ASSFHYEQY
TRBV7-6,ASSSETGYSNQPQH
TRBV5-4,ASSLFQGNHGYT
TRBV6-6,ASSRDRGYEQY
TRBV30,AWSAPRQAQH
TRBV30,AFQQGAFGNTIY
TRBV10-3,AIRIGTGEETQY
TRBV28,ASSSHGQTNYGYT
TRBV1,TSSQTSEGERGNTGELF
TRBV24-1,ATSDPSGTSGRLDNEQF
TRBV5-1,ASSLGASGGTDTQY
TRBV19,ASTLRGLAGTDTQY